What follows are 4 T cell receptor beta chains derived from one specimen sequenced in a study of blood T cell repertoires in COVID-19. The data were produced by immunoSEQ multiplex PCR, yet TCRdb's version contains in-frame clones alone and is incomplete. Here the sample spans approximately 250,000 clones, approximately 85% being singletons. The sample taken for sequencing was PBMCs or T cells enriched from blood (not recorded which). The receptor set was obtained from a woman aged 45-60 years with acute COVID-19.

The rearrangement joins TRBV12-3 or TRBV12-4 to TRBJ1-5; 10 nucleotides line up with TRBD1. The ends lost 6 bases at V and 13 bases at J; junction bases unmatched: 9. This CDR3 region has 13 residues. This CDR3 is CASSIRTGGRQHF. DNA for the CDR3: TGTGCCAGCAGCATACGGACAGGGGGTAGGCAGCATTTT.

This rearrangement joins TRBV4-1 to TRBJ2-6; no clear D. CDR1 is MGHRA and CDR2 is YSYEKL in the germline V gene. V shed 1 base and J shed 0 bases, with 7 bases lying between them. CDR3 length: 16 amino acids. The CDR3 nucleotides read TGCGCCAGCAGCCAAGGAGCCTCCTCTGGGGCCAACGTCCTGACTTTC. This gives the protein CASSQGASSGANVLTF.

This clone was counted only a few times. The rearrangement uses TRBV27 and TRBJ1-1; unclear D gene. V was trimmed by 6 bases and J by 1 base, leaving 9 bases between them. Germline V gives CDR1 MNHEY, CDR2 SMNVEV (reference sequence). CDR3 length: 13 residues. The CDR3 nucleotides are TGTGCCAGCAGGCGACAAGAGAACACTGAAGCTTTCTTT. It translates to CASRRQENTEAFF.

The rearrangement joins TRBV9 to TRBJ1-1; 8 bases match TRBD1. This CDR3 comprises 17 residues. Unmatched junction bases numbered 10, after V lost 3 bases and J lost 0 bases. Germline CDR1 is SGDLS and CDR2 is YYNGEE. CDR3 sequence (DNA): TGTGCCAGCAGCGCTTCGACAGGGGCGTCGATGAACACTGAAGCTTTCTTT. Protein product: CASSASTGASMNTEAFF.